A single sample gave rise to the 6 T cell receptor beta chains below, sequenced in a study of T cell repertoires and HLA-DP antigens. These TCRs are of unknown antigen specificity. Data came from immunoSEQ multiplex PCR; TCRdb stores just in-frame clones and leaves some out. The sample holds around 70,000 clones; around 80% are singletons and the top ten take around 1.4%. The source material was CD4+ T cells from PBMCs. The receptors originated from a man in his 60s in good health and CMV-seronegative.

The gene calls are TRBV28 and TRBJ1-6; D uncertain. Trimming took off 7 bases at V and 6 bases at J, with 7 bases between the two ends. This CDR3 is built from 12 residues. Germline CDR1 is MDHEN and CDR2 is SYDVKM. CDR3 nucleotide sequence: TGTGCCAGCATTTCAGCTAATTCACCCCTCCACTTT. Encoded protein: CASISANSPLHF.

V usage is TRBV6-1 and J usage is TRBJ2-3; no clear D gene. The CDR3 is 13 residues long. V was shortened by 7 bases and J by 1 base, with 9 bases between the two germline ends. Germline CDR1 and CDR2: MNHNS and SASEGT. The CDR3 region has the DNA TGTGCCAGCAAAAACCCGGGCACAGATACGCAGTATTTT. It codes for CASKNPGTDTQYF.

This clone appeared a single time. CDR3 residues: CATPRRGAGNTIYF. The CDR3 DNA is TGTGCCACCCCCCGGCGGGGAGCTGGAAACACCATATATTTT. This chain joins TRBV2 and TRBJ1-3; D is unclear. The CDR3 is 14 amino acids. CDR1 SNHLY and CDR2 FYNNEI come from the germline V gene. Trimming pared 10 bases from V and 2 bases from J, leaving 15 bases between. Based on the CDR3 plus reference TRBV2 and TRBJ1-3, the full variable domain is EPEVTQTPSHQVTQMGQEVILRCVPISNHLYFYWYRQILGQKVEFLVSFYNNEISEKSEIFDDQFSVERPDGSNFTLKIRSTKLEDSAMYFCATPRRGAGNTIYFGEGSWLTVV.

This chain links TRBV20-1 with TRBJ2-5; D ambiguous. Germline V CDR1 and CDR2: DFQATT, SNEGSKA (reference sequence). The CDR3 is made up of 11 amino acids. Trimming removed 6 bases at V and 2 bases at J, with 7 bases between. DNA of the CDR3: TGCAGTGCCCCTATACAAGAGACCCAGTACTTC. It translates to CSAPIQETQYF.

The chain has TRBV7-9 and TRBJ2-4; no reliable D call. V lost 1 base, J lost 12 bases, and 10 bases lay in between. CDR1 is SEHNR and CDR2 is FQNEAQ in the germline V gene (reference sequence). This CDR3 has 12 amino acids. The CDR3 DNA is TGTGCCAGCAGCTTAGTAGTCACAGATCAGTACTTC. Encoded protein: CASSLVVTDQYF.

CDR3 sequence reads: CASSPTGVFYNEQFF. The CDR3, as DNA: TGCGCCAGCAGTCCCACCGGGGTTTTTTACAATGAGCAGTTCTTC. The chain is built from TRBV23-1 and TRBJ2-1; TRBD2 is a possible D gene (5 bases). TRBV23-1 is given ORF status, its function remaining uncertain. The V end was cut by 4 bases, the J end by 4 bases, with 14 bases between. The CDR3 has 15 residues.